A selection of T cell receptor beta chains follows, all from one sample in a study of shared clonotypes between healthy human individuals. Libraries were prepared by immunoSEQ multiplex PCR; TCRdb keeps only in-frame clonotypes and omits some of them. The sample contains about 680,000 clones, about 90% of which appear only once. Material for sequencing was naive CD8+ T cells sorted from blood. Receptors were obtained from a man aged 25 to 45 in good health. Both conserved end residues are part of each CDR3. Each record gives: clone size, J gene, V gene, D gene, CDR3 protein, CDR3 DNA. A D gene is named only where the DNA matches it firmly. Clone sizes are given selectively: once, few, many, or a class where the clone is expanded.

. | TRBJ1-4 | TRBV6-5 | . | CASSYSKTSRYEKLFF | TGTGCCAGCAGTTACTCGAAAACGAGCCGATATGAAAAACTGTTTTTT
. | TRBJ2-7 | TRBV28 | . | CASSPIDTGYSYEQYF | TGTGCCAGCAGCCCAATTGACACAGGCTACTCCTACGAGCAGTACTTC
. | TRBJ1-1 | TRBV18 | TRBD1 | CASSPPRGQRTEAFF | TGTGCCAGCTCACCACCAAGGGGGCAGCGAACTGAAGCTTTCTTT
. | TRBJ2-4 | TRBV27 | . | CASSSKETQNIQYF | TGTGCCAGCAGTTCGAAGGAAACACAAAACATTCAGTACTTC
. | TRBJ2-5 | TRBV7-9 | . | CASSLLVGGLNGETQYF | TGTGCCAGCAGCTTACTAGTAGGAGGGCTTAACGGAGAGACCCAGTACTTC
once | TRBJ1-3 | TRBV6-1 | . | CASSETTSFSGNTIYF | TGTGCCAGCAGTGAAACAACCTCCTTCTCTGGAAACACCATATATTTT
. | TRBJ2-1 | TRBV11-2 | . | CASSLIRDNEQFF | TGTGCCAGCAGCTTAATTCGGGACAATGAGCAGTTCTTC
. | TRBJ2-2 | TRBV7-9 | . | CASNPGPGRAGELFF | TGTGCCAGCAACCCGGGACCCGGGAGAGCCGGGGAGCTGTTTTTT
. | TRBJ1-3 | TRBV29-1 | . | CSVEGDEGNTIYF | TGCAGCGTGGAAGGGGACGAAGGAAACACCATATATTTT
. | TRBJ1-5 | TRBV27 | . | CASSSNYHQPQHF | TGTGCCAGCAGTTCAAATTATCATCAGCCCCAGCATTTT
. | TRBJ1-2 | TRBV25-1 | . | CASSAQAGGYTF | TGTGCCAGCAGTGCACAGGCGGGGGGCTACACCTTC
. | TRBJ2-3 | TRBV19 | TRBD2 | CASSSWASGRQASTDTQYF | TGTGCCAGTAGTAGTTGGGCTAGCGGAAGACAAGCTAGCACAGATACGCAGTATTTT
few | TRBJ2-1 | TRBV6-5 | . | CASSYLGANEQFF | TGTGCCAGCAGTTACCTGGGGGCCAATGAGCAGTTCTTC
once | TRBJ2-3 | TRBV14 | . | CASSQFAGVWTDTQYF | TGTGCCAGCAGCCAATTTGCAGGGGTGTGGACAGATACGCAGTATTTT
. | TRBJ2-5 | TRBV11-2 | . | CASSLLAFTETQYF | TGTGCCAGCAGCTTATTGGCATTTACGGAGACCCAGTACTTC
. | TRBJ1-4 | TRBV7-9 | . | CASSLSARQNEKLFF | TGTGCCAGCAGCTTAAGCGCAAGGCAGAATGAAAAACTGTTTTTT
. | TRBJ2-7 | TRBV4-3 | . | CASSQEGISTYEQYF | TGCGCCAGCAGCCAAGAAGGGATCTCCACCTACGAGCAGTACTTC
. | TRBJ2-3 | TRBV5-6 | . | CASSLPHVRGPDTQYF | TGTGCCAGCAGCCTACCTCACGTCCGGGGCCCAGATACGCAGTATTTT
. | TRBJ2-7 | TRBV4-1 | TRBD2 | CASSQVSGRDEQYF | TGCGCCAGCAGCCAAGTTAGCGGGAGGGATGAGCAGTACTTC
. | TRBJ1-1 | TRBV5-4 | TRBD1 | CASRTGGTEAFF | TGTGCCAGCCGGACAGGGGGCACTGAAGCTTTCTTT
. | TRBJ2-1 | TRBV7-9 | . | CASSFGGPYNEQFF | TGTGCCAGCAGCTTCGGCGGCCCATACAATGAGCAGTTCTTC
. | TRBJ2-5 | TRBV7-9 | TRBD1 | CASSLRGRDETQYF | TGTGCCAGCAGCTTAAGGGGGCGCGATGAGACCCAGTACTTC
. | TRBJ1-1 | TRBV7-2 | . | CASSPDRRFYTEAFF | TGTGCCAGCAGCCCCGACAGGCGGTTTTACACTGAAGCTTTCTTT
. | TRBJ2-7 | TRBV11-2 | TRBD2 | CASSLAGGLAEQYF | TGTGCCAGCAGCTTAGCGGGGGGACTAGCGGAGCAGTACTTC
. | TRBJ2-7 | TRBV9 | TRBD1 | CASSVDWSGGPGEQYF | TGTGCCAGCAGCGTAGATTGGTCAGGGGGTCCGGGGGAGCAGTACTTC
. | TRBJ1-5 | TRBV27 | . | CASSLYDGNQPQHF | TGTGCCAGCAGTTTATACGACGGAAATCAGCCCCAGCATTTT
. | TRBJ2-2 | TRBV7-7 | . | CASSSKSPDGELFF | TGTGCCAGCAGCTCCAAATCACCGGACGGGGAGCTGTTTTTT
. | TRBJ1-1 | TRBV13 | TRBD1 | CASSLGRGRGTEAFF | TGTGCCAGCAGCTTAGGAAGGGGGCGGGGCACTGAAGCTTTCTTT
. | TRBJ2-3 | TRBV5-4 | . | CASSLGTTSTDTQYF | TGTGCCAGCAGCTTGGGAACAACTAGCACAGATACGCAGTATTTT
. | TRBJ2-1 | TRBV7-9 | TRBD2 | CASSFLAGGPGRSYNEQFF | TGTGCCAGCAGCTTTCTAGCGGGAGGGCCAGGAAGGTCCTACAATGAGCAGTTCTTC
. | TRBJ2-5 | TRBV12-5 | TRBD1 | CASGLADRAHQETQYF | TGTGCTAGTGGTTTGGCCGACAGGGCCCACCAAGAGACCCAGTACTTC
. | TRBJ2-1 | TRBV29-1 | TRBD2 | CSVEASGTYNEQFF | TGCAGCGTTGAGGCTAGCGGAACCTACAATGAGCAGTTCTTC
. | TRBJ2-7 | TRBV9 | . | CASSVGISGEQYF | TGTGCCAGCAGCGTAGGGATTTCGGGAGAGCAGTACTTC
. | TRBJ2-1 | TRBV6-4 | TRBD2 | CASSRLAGGTNEQFF | TGTGCCAGCAGTAGACTAGCGGGAGGAACTAATGAGCAGTTCTTC
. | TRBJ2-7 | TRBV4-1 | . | CASSQRLVERDEQYF | TGCGCCAGCAGTCAAAGACTAGTGGAGAGGGACGAGCAGTACTTC
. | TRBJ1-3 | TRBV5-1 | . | CASSGGGLSGNTIYF | TGCGCCAGCAGTGGCGGGGGTCTCTCTGGAAACACCATATATTTT
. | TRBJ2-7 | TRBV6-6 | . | CASSPPHRADYEQYF | TGTGCCAGCAGTCCGCCCCACAGGGCTGACTACGAGCAGTACTTC
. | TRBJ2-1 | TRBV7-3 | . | CASSLDPGNEQFF | TGTGCCAGCAGCTTAGATCCGGGCAATGAGCAGTTCTTC
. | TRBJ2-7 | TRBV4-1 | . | CASSQVHASLAYEQYF | TGCGCCAGCAGCCAAGTTCATGCGTCCCTGGCCTACGAGCAGTACTTC
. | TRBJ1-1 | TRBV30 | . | CAWSPKANTEAFF | TGTGCCTGGAGTCCGAAAGCGAACACTGAAGCTTTCTTT
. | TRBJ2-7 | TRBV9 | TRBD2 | CASSTGTSGYEQYF | TGTGCCAGCAGTACCGGGACTAGCGGTTACGAGCAGTACTTC